This is a list of T cell receptor beta chains from one sample in a study of PD-L1 blockade in urothelial cancer. Profiled with immunoSEQ multiplex PCR; TCRdb holds only in-frame clones, not every one. The sample carries approximately 100,000 clones, roughly 88% recorded once. This specimen was PBMCs, taken around atezolizumab (anti-PD-L1) treatment. All receptors come from a man aged 50-59 years with urothelial cancer. Each CDR3 is given with its conserved first and last residue. The order of the fields is D gene, clone size, V gene, J gene, CDR3 protein, CDR3 DNA. The D gene is left open where the match is weak. Expanded clones get a size class; other rows say once, few or many, or leave the size out.

>NA|NA|TRBV5-4|TRBJ2-3
CASSTSLFGSTDTQYF
TGTGCCAGCTCTACCAGCTTATTCGGGAGCACAGATACGCAGTATTTT
>NA|NA|TRBV6-5|TRBJ1-5
CASSRGPHNQPQHF
TGTGCCAGCAGTAGGGGTCCACACAATCAGCCCCAGCATTTT
>NA|NA|TRBV28|TRBJ2-7
CASIDEGAYEQYF
TGTGCCAGCATCGACGAGGGTGCCTACGAGCAGTACTTC
>NA|few|TRBV2|TRBJ1-5
CASSGGPWQPQHF
TGTGCCAGCAGTGGGGGCCCATGGCAGCCCCAGCATTTT
>NA|NA|TRBV18|TRBJ1-1
CASSGQKLNTEAFF
TGTGCCAGCTCAGGGCAGAAGCTCAACACTGAAGCTTTCTTT
>NA|NA|TRBV29-1|TRBJ1-3
CSKTGGNTIYF
TGCAGCAAAACGGGGGGGAACACCATATATTTT
>TRBD2|NA|TRBV9|TRBJ2-5
CASSPGAGGWETQYF
TGTGCCAGCTCCCCCGGGGCGGGAGGTTGGGAGACCCAGTACTTC
>TRBD2|NA|TRBV2|TRBJ2-2
CASSGPMTSGAGGELFF
TGTGCCAGCAGTGGGCCGATGACTAGCGGCGCGGGCGGGGAGCTGTTTTTT
>NA|NA|TRBV7-9|TRBJ2-7
CASSLAGDEQYF
TGTGCCAGCAGCTTAGCGGGAGACGAGCAGTACTTC
>NA|NA|TRBV27|TRBJ2-3
CASTPLGVRDTQYF
TGTGCCAGCACCCCCCTAGGAGTCCGGGATACGCAGTATTTT
>NA|NA|TRBV7-2|TRBJ1-5
CASSLGSGSSRPQHF
TGTGCCAGCAGCCTTGGGTCAGGGTCTTCTCGGCCCCAGCATTTT
>TRBD2|NA|TRBV5-4|TRBJ2-3
CASSWTSSDTQYF
TGTGCCAGCAGTTGGACTAGTTCAGATACGCAGTATTTT
>NA|NA|TRBV7-9|TRBJ2-3
CASSLALASPDTQYF
TGTGCCAGCAGCTTAGCGCTAGCTTCCCCAGATACGCAGTATTTT
>NA|NA|TRBV18|TRBJ1-4
CASSPLTGGNEKLFF
TGTGCCAGCTCACCACTCACGGGGGGGAATGAAAAACTGTTTTTT
>TRBD1|NA|TRBV5-1|TRBJ2-3
CASSIRQGADTQYF
TGCGCCAGCAGCATAAGACAGGGGGCAGATACGCAGTATTTT
>NA|NA|TRBV27|TRBJ2-1
CASAGPQGEQFF
TGTGCCTCCGCCGGGCCGCAGGGGGAGCAGTTCTTC
>TRBD2|NA|TRBV9|TRBJ2-1
CASSVVAGVYNEQFF
TGTGCCAGCAGCGTAGTAGCGGGAGTGTACAATGAGCAGTTCTTC
>NA|NA|TRBV19|TRBJ2-1
CASSFRVLNNEQFF
TGTGCCAGTAGTTTCCGGGTCCTCAACAATGAGCAGTTCTTC
>TRBD1|NA|TRBV18|TRBJ2-7
CASSPSGQSSYEQYF
TGTGCCAGCTCACCATCGGGACAGAGCTCCTACGAGCAGTACTTC
>TRBD1|NA|TRBV12-5|TRBJ2-3
CASGIQGADTQYF
TGTGCTAGTGGTATTCAGGGGGCAGATACGCAGTATTTT
>NA|NA|TRBV19|TRBJ2-6
CASSIELLGANVLTF
TGTGCCAGTAGTATTGAACTCCTGGGGGCCAACGTCCTGACTTTC
>NA|NA|TRBV15|TRBJ1-1
CATRPTQMNTEAFF
TGTGCCACGAGGCCGACCCAGATGAACACTGAAGCTTTCTTT